This T cell receptor beta chain was recorded in a study of CD8+ T cells in alopecia areata (dated by TCRdb to 2016 to 2019). Regarding the study in general: The treated patients, all with moderate-to-severe alopecia areata, were enrolled in an open-label pilot trial of oral tofacitinib given at 5 to 10 mg twice daily. Tofacitinib-treated patients had biopsies at baseline and at 4 and 24 weeks of treatment, with a later scalp biopsy in several patients. Disease severity in treated patients was measured with the SALT score, which quantifies the percentage of affected scalp surface area. Human TCRbeta sequencing covered scalp tissue and sorted CD4+ and CD8+ peripheral blood T cells from patchy and totalis/universalis alopecia areata patients and healthy controls. In both human patients and the C3H/HeJ mouse model, the study applied high-throughput TCRbeta sequencing to look at T cell clonal expansion in alopecia areata. immunoSEQ multiplex PCR using 35 Vbeta forward primers and 13 Jbeta reverse primers was used to amplify TCRbeta CDR3 regions. The RNA source kit depended on sample type: the PAXgene miRNA kit for fixed scalp, the miRNeasy kit for PBMCs, and the RNeasy kit for mouse skin. Scalp clonality was compared among normal scalp (n=4), patchy alopecia areata scalp (n=8), and alopecia totalis/universalis scalp (n=8). Patients received tofacitinib for 6 to 18 months and were then followed off drug for 6 months to check for delayed response and recurrence. What the work shows at the level of the full study, not this receptor alone: Many expanded lesional clones were found to persist in scalp and blood during tofacitinib treatment, and relapse after treatment cessation may be partly explained by this persistence. Resident alphabeta T cells in normal human skin are also sequenced, complicating scalp TCR repertoire analysis, unlike mouse skin dominated by gammadelta T cells. Tofacitinib significantly lowered scalp clonality and the number of expanded CD8+ clones among the top 100 scalp clones. The treated cohort was small, with a single nonresponder, so links between baseline CD8+ expansion and response need larger studies. Shared TCR sequences between patients were less evident than in mice, which may be partly attributable to HLA diversity in the patient population. Compared with normal scalp, lesional scalp had higher clonality and more expanded CD8+ clones, particularly in alopecia totalis/universalis, a pattern that suggests antigenic drive.

The CDR3 runs 14 amino acids, cysteine and phenylalanine included. This entry keeps only the CDR3 DNA: 42 bases, framed from base 1. From the germline V gene, CDR1 is SQVTM and CDR2 is ANQGSEA. Relative to germline, V is missing 7 bases and J is missing 7 bases, with 10 bases of the junction outside any gene match. What this sample's time point label stands for: less than 25 weeks on oral tofacitinib. The treatment or condition label on this specimen signifies: oral pan-JAK inhibitor, 5-10 mg twice daily. Peripheral blood and lesional scalp punch biopsies were obtained from patients with alopecia areata. PBMCs were isolated by density centrifugation and stained for CD3, CD4 and CD8, after which CD4+ and CD8+ T cells were sorted on a FACSAria. Remarks on this clone: No antigen is known for it. One base away there is no much larger clone; base qualities are not given.

Libraries were constructed by the immunoSEQ multiplex PCR assay. For TCR sequencing, RNA was extracted from every sample and reverse transcribed into cDNA to serve as template. First-strand cDNA was synthesized with SuperScript III using a 2:1 mix of oligo-dT and random hexamers. A synthetic immune receptor repertoire was used to assess amplification bias, and residual bias was removed computationally. Processing in the source paper ran as follows. Raw reads were preprocessed for error removal, and CDR3 was defined according to IMGT conventions as running from the conserved cysteine to phenylalanine. To get clonality, Shannon entropy was normalized by log2 of the number of productive unique TCRs and the result was subtracted from 1. CD4 or CD8 identity of scalp clones was inferred by cross-referencing scalp TCRbeta sequences with sorted blood CD4 and CD8 repertoires. TCRdb obtained this table from immuneACCESS and retained in-frame rearrangements with V and J assigned. These tables miss some clones; where compared with another copy, unresolved V genes account for less than half of the shortfall, and the remainder is unexplained. For V, J and clone size, that table is used; D and trimming come from the DNA. This sample gives 150,000 to 200,000 clones in total; 60% of them show up just once. The top ten constitute about 14% of the sample.

The source was CD4+ T cells sorted from blood, collected at week 24, from a patient treated with tofacitinib. The sequence was collected from a human donor with alopecia areata. The chain links TRBV29-1 with TRBJ1-2, and TRBD1 aligns with 12 junction nucleotides. CDR3 reads: CSATTGTGGFGYTF. The DNA sequence reads TGCAGCGCTACAACCGGGACAGGGGGCTTTGGCTACACCTTC.